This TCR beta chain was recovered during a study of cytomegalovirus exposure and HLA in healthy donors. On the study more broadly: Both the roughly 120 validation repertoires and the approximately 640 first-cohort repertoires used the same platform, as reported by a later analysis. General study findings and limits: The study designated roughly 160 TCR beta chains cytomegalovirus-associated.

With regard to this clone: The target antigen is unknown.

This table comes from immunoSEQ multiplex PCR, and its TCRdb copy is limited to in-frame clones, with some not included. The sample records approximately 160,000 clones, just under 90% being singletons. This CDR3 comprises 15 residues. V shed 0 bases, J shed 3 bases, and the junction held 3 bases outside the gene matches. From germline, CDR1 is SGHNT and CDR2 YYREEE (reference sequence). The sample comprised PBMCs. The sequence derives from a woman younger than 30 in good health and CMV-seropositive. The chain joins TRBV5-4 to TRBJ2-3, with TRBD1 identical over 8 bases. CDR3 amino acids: CASSLARTGTDTQYF. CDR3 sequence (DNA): TGTGCCAGCAGCTTGGCGAGGACAGGGACAGATACGCAGTATTTT.